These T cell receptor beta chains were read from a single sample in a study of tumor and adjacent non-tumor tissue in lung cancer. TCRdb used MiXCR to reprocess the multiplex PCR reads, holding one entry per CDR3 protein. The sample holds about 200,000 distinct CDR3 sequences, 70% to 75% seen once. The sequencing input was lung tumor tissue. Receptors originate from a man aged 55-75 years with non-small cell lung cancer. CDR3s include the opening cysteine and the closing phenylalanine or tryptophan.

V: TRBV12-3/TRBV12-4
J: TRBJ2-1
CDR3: CASSRPGLPENMGEQFF

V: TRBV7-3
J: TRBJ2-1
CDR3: CASRMGGKGGEQFF

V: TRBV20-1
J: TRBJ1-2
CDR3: CSARGDRDYGYTF

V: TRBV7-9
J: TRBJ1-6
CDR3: CASSLEAWTNSPFHF

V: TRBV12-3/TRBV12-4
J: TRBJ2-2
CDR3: CASTRGEMNTGELFF

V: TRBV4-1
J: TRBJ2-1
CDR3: CASSQDVQRNYDEQFF

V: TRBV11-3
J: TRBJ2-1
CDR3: CASSLGGDINEQFF

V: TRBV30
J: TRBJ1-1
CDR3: CAWSRGLIGDTEAFF

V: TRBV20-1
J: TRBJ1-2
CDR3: CSAAGQSYGYTF

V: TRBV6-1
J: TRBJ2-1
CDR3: CASSEVTILNEQFF

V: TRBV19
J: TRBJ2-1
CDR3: CASSIITSGHNEQFF

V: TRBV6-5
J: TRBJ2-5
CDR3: CASRGGGNSKTQYF

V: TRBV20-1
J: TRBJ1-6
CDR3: CSAKGGPYNSPLHF

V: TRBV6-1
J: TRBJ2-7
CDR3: CASSPRDGGYELYF

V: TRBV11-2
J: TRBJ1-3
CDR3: CANSIGGGPGNSIYF

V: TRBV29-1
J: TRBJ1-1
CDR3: CSAPRGGVNTEAFF

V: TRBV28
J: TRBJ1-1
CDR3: CASTARGQVNTEAFF

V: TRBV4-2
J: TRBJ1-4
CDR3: CASSSYRGLTNEKLFF

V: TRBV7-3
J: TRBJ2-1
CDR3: CASSLTWVYEQFF

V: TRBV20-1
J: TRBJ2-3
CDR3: CSAKQTGVTQYF

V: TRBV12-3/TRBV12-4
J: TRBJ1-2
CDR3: CASSNSGFRYGYTF

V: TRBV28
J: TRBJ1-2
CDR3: CVSSRTGGEGYTF

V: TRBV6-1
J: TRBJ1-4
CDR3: CPSSALPGPSSENLFF

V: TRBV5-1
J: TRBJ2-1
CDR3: CASSLGDAMNEQFF

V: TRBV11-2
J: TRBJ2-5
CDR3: CASSSTRGGQKETQYF

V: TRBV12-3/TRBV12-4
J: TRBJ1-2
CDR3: CASSSWTGYGYTF

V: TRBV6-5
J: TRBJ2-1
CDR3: CASSYNGGSGNERFF

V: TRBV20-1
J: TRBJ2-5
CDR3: CSAIAPLAGGEAETQYF

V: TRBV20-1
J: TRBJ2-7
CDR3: CSARTLYEQYF

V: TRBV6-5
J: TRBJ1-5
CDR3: CVSSYNKNQLQHF

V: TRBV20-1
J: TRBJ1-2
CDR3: CSVKSIGVQGNGYTF

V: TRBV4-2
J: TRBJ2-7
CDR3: CASIQELAPSYEQYF

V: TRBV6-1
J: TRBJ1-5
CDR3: CASSAQPWGNQPQHF

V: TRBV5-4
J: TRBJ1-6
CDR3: CASSDPLRGGGNSPLHF

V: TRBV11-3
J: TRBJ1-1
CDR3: CASSPGLRAPEAFF

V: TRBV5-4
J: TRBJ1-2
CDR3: CASSFPEGTGGYTF

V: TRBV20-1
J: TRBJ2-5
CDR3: CSARRGQPGQETQYF

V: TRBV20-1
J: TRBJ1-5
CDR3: CSASEGGQPQHF